Sequencing of this TCR beta chain was carried out in a study of blood T cells in healthy people across ages. Germline V gene data show CDR1 as LGHNA and CDR2 as YSLEER. The CDR3 spans 16 residues. A J-beta primer mix and a sample-barcoded 5' primer were used in a second PCR of about 7 to 12 cycles. TCRdb independently ran MiXCR on the 5' RACE reads; one entry per CDR3 protein. The sample shows some 900,000 distinct CDR3 sequences, under 30% of them seen only once. This receptor was taken from a woman older than 75 in good health. The rearrangement joins TRBV4-3 to TRBJ2-1; the D call may be TRBD1 or TRBD2 (7 bases each). The last part of the DNA fits TRBJ2-7 better; the J call may be wrong. Sequenced: blood. The CDR3 DNA reads as TGCGCCAGCAGCCAAGCCCAGGGGGGGTCCTACAATGAGCAGTACTTC. Translation gives CASSQAQGGSYNEQYF.